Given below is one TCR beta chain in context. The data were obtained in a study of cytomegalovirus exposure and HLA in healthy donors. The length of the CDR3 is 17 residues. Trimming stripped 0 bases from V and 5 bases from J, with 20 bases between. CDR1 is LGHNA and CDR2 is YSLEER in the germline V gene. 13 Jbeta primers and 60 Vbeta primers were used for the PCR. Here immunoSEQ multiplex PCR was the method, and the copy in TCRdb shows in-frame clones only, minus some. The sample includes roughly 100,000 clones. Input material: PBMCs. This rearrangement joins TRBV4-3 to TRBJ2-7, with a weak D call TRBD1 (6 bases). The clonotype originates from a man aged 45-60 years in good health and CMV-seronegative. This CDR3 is CASSQDLAGERLNEQYF. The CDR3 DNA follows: TGCGCCAGCAGCCAAGATCTCGCAGGGGAGAGATTAAACGAGCAGTACTTC.